This T cell receptor beta chain came from a study of T-cell memory formation after mild COVID-19. General observations from the study: Contracting CD4+ clones sat mainly in CM and EM; CD8+ in EMRA.

In germline, CDR1 is SQVTM, CDR2 ANQGSEA. The V gene end was trimmed by 5 bases and the J gene end by 4 bases; junction bases not matched to a gene: 6. There are 13 residues in the CDR3. To note about this clonotype: Its antigen is unidentified.

TCRdb recomputed calls from the 5' RACE reads with MiXCR, one row per CDR3 protein. Counted here are about 390,000 distinct CDR3 sequences, 15% to 20% occurring once; the ten biggest clones make up roughly 21%. The specimen sequenced was PBMCs or a T cell subset sorted from them (not recorded which). The chain employs TRBV29-1 and TRBJ2-5, with 8 bases lining up with TRBD2. The clonotype was recovered from a man between 18 and 29 years old who had mild COVID-19 (a few samples of this study predate the infection). Cell type and time point are not known. The CDR3: CSVHVSGGETQYF. The CDR3 bases are TGCAGCGTTCATGTCAGCGGGGGAGAGACCCAGTACTTC.